These 27 T cell receptor beta chains came from one sample sequenced in a study of CD8 T cells in Susac syndrome. RNA amounts of about 0.45 to 1 ug underwent reverse transcription with random hexamers. TCRdb re-analysed the immunoSEQ multiplex PCR reads in MiXCR, keeping a single row per CDR3 protein. The profile shows about 300,000 distinct CDR3 sequences, approximately 85% of them singletons. The sample was CD8+ T cells from PBMCs. These receptors all stem from a human donor with multiple sclerosis.

J is TRBJ2-3 and V is TRBV7-9; unclear D gene. Trimming pared 2 bases from V and 4 bases from J, leaving 7 bases between. Per germline, CDR1 SEHNR and CDR2 FQNEAQ (reference sequence). CDR3 length equals 13 residues. The CDR3 here is CASSLIAADTQYF. The CDR3, as DNA: TGTGCCAGCAGCTTAATAGCCGCAGATACGCAGTATTTT.

The V call is TRBV6-5, the J call TRBJ2-1, with TRBD2 matching 7 bases. The V gene end was trimmed by 2 bases and the J gene end by 0 bases; junction bases not matched to a gene: 4. The CDR3 spans 16 residues. Looked up from germline, CDR1 is MNHEY and CDR2 is SVGAGI. The CDR3, as DNA: TGTGCCAGCAGTTACGGGGAGGGCCCCTCCTACAATGAGCAGTTCTTC. Translating gives CASSYGEGPSYNEQFF.

The chain recombines TRBV19 with TRBJ1-1, with D uncertain. V was pared by 3 bases and J by 5 bases, with 13 bases between. The germline V gene encodes CDR1 LNHDA and CDR2 SQIVND (reference sequence). This CDR3 spans 14 amino acids. DNA of the CDR3: TGTGCCAGTAGTATGGCGAGGGTTAGAACTGAAGCTTTCTTT. Amino acids: CASSMARVRTEAFF.

This clonotype was found once. J is TRBJ2-1 and V is TRBV7-9, with 15 nucleotides matching TRBD2. The germline gives CDR1 SEHNR, CDR2 FQNEAQ (reference sequence). Trimming took 1 base from V and 4 from J; bases not matched to a gene: 8. CDR3 length equals 19 residues. Here the CDR3 DNA reads TGTGCCAGCAGCTTAGGGACTAGCGGGAGGGCGTTAAGGTACAATGAGCAGTTCTTC. This codes for CASSLGTSGRALRYNEQFF.

This clonotype occurred a few times. The chain employs TRBV6-1 and TRBJ2-2; 9 positions agree with TRBD1. The CDR3 has 15 residues. The V segment lost 6 bases and the J segment 4 bases; nucleotides outside the gene matches: 6. Germline values: CDR1 MNHNS, CDR2 SASEGT. This CDR3 is CASRGTGYSTGELFF. Written as DNA, the CDR3 is TGTGCCAGCAGGGGGACAGGGTATAGCACCGGGGAGCTGTTTTTT.

The chain has TRBV10-2 and TRBJ2-1; 15 bases line up with TRBD2. The trim removed 6 bases at V and 8 bases at J, leaving 2 bases unmatched. Germline assignment: CDR1 WSHSY and CDR2 SAAADI. The CDR3 runs to 14 residues. The CDR3 region is CASSGLAGGDEQFF. In nucleotides, the CDR3 is TGCGCCAGCAGCGGACTAGCGGGAGGGGATGAGCAGTTCTTC.

This clonotype was picked up a small number of times. The gene calls are TRBV4-1 and TRBJ1-2; D ambiguous. CDR1 and CDR2 from the germline V gene are MGHRA and YSYEKL. This CDR3 has 14 residues. V was cut by 1 base and J by 8 bases, with 14 bases left in between. The CDR3: CASSQVAGTGGYTF. In nucleotides, the CDR3 is TGCGCCAGCAGCCAAGTTGCAGGCACCGGCGGCTACACCTTC.

The V gene is TRBV7-9, the J gene TRBJ1-5, with no clear D. Germline V gene data show CDR1 as SEHNR and CDR2 as FQNEAQ (reference sequence). This CDR3 has 14 amino acids. Trimming cost V 0 bases and J 5 bases, with 8 bases left between them. In nucleotides, the CDR3 is TGTGCCAGCAGCTTAGCGGGGATCGATCAGCCCCAGCATTTT. The encoded protein is CASSLAGIDQPQHF. Variable domain in full (rest from reference TRBV7-9 and TRBJ1-5): DTGVSQNPRHKITKRGQNVTFRCDPISEHNRLYWYRQTLGQGPEFLTYFQNEAQLEKSRLLSDRFSAERPKGSFSTLEIQRTEQGDSAMYLCASSLAGIDQPQHFGDGTRLSIL.

The chain has TRBV6-5 and TRBJ2-2; unclear D gene. Germline lookup yields CDR1 MNHEY and CDR2 SVGAGI. Trimming removed 10 bases from V and 0 bases from J, with 12 bases in between. The CDR3 totals 14 residues. CDR3 in amino acids: CATEKDTNTGELFF. In nucleotides, the CDR3 is TGTGCCACCGAGAAAGACACGAACACCGGGGAGCTGTTTTTT.

The chain combines TRBV4-1 with TRBJ2-3, with 14 bases fitting TRBD2. CDR3 length: 17 amino acids. V lost 3 bases and J lost 6; bases outside the gene matches: 8. Germline CDR1 and CDR2: MGHRA and YSYEKL. CDR3 loop: CASSQILGLAGDDTQYF. The CDR3 DNA is TGCGCCAGCAGCCAGATCCTGGGACTAGCGGGAGATGATACGCAGTATTTT.

The CDR3 loop is CAWSVAPPKQYF. CDR3 sequence (DNA): TGTGCCTGGAGTGTTGCCCCTCCAAAGCAGTACTTC. The chain combines TRBV30 with TRBJ2-7; no firm D call. This CDR3 contains 12 residues. Trimming removed 0 bases at V and 8 bases at J, with 11 bases between. Germline assignment: CDR1 GTSNPN and CDR2 SVGIG (reference sequence).

This rearrangement joins TRBV2 to TRBJ2-2; 12 nucleotides match TRBD2. Germline V gene data show CDR1 as SNHLY and CDR2 as FYNNEI. The junction had 8 bases not matched to a gene; V was cut back by 6 bases and J by 6 bases. The CDR3 covers 16 residues. CDR3 loop: CASRGLAGAPAGELFF. In DNA, the CDR3 is TGTGCCAGCAGGGGACTAGCGGGTGCCCCGGCCGGGGAGCTGTTTTTT.

The rearrangement uses TRBV27 and TRBJ2-3; 10 bases are a match to TRBD2. The germline V gene encodes CDR1 MNHEY and CDR2 SMNVEV (reference sequence). This CDR3 comprises 16 residues. The J segment lost 7 bases and the V segment lost 5 bases, leaving 12 bases of the junction unmatched. CDR3 DNA: TGTGCCAGCAGTCACGGACTAGCGGCCAAGGGGAATACGCAGTATTTT. It codes for CASSHGLAAKGNTQYF.

The chain employs TRBV9 and TRBJ2-1; D is undetermined. CDR1 and CDR2 (germline): SGDLS, YYNGEE. The germline V and J ends were trimmed by 4 bases and 1 base, with 18 bases remaining between them. This CDR3 contains 17 residues. The CDR3 protein is CASSSQAIGPSYNEQFF. DNA for the CDR3: TGTGCCAGCAGCTCACAAGCGATTGGGCCATCCTACAATGAGCAGTTCTTC.

This clonotype was counted a few times. The chain is built from TRBV4-1 and TRBJ2-3, with 7 bases identical to TRBD2. Germline loops: CDR1 MGHRA, CDR2 YSYEKL. V shed 1 base, J shed 4 bases, and the junction held 5 bases outside the gene matches. The CDR3 is made up of 15 amino acids. The CDR3, as DNA: TGCGCCAGCAGCCAAGTTGCGGGAGAGGCAGATACGCAGTATTTT. This encodes CASSQVAGEADTQYF.

The chain employs TRBV4-1 and TRBJ2-7; 10 positions match TRBD2. Germline loops: CDR1 MGHRA, CDR2 YSYEKL. The CDR3 length is 17 residues. V was pared by 3 bases and J by 3 bases, with 11 bases of the junction left unmatched. This CDR3 is CASSHAPSGSPFYEQYF. In DNA form, the CDR3 reads TGCGCCAGCAGCCATGCGCCTAGCGGGAGCCCCTTCTACGAGCAGTACTTC.

This chain's CDR3 is CASLVAGSYEQYF. The CDR3 DNA is TGCGCCAGTCTGGTAGCGGGCTCCTACGAGCAGTACTTC. The chain uses TRBV10-2 and TRBJ2-7; 7 bases are a match to TRBD2. The V gene's germline CDR1 is WSHSY and CDR2 SAAADI. The CDR3 consists of 13 residues. Trimming removed 9 bases from V and 0 bases from J; junction bases left unmatched: 5.

V usage is TRBV5-1 and J usage is TRBJ1-1, with 7 bases matching TRBD1. The CDR3 consists of 15 residues. V lost 2 bases and J lost 0; bases outside the gene matches: 4. Germline values: CDR1 SGHRS, CDR2 YFSETQ. CDR3 protein: CASSFWTGMNTEAFF. Written as DNA, the CDR3 is TGCGCCAGCAGCTTTTGGACAGGAATGAACACTGAAGCTTTCTTT.

The V and J genes are TRBV28 and TRBJ2-1; a weak D match, TRBD2 (6 bases). Looked up from germline, CDR1 is MDHEN and CDR2 is SYDVKM. V dropped 2 bases and J dropped 8 bases, with 19 bases sitting between them. This CDR3 comprises 16 residues. The CDR3, as DNA: TGTGCCAGCAGTTTAAGGGGTGCTAGCGCTGGGGATGAGCAGTTCTTC. Protein sequence: CASSLRGASAGDEQFF. Full variable domain (missing parts from reference TRBV28 and TRBJ2-1): DVKVTQSSRYLVKRTGEKVFLECVQDMDHENMFWYRQDPGLGLRLIYFSYDVKMKEKGDIPEGYSVSREKKERFSLILESASTNQTSMYLCASSLRGASAGDEQFFGPGTRLTVL.

The rearrangement joins TRBV9 to TRBJ2-6; weak D call: TRBD1 (6 bases). This CDR3 has 15 amino acids. The ends were cut back, 3 bases at V and 1 base at J, with 8 bases in the middle. Per the germline V gene, CDR1 is SGDLS and CDR2 is YYNGEE. The CDR3 spells CASSGQASGANVLTF. The CDR3 DNA reads as TGTGCCAGCAGCGGACAGGCTTCTGGGGCCAACGTCCTGACTTTC.

The rearrangement links TRBV20-1 to TRBJ2-3; D may be TRBD1 (6 bases). Germline CDR1 DFQATT, CDR2 SNEGSKA (reference sequence). Trimming pared 3 bases from V and 1 base from J, leaving 17 bases between. The CDR3 runs to 16 residues. CDR3 DNA sequence: TGCAGTGCTAGTTGGAGGCAGGGGCCCGGCACAGATACGCAGTATTTT. Encoded protein: CSASWRQGPGTDTQYF.

V usage is TRBV7-6 and J usage is TRBJ2-3; D gene ambiguous. The germline gives CDR1 SGHVS, CDR2 FNYEAQ. The CDR3 is 15 residues long. V lost 2 bases and J lost 1, with 10 bases in between. In nucleotides, the CDR3 is TGTGCCAGCAGCTTACGGCTCCGCGGCACAGATACGCAGTATTTT. It is translated as CASSLRLRGTDTQYF.

The rearrangement uses TRBV15 and TRBJ1-1, with a possible D match to TRBD1 (6 bases). Per germline, CDR1 LNHNV and CDR2 YYDKDF (reference sequence). The CDR3 is 13 residues long. V was clipped by 8 bases and J by 8 bases, with 18 bases between them. The chain's CDR3 is CATATGFPTEAFF. The CDR3 nucleotides are TGTGCCACCGCAACAGGGTTCCCCACCGAAGCTTTCTTT. The full variable domain, rest sourced from reference TRBV15 and TRBJ1-1, is DAMVIQNPRYQVTQFGKPVTLSCSQTLNHNVMYWYQQKSSQAPKLLFHYYDKDFNNEADTPDNFQSRRPNTSFCFLDIRSPGLGDTAMYLCATATGFPTEAFFGQGTRLTVV.

The V and J genes are TRBV7-9 and TRBJ1-2; no reliable D call. V gave up 5 bases and J gave up 1 base, with 17 bases separating them. The germline CDR1 and CDR2 sequences are SEHNR and FQNEAQ (reference sequence). This CDR3 has 16 amino acids. CDR3 sequence (DNA): TGTGCCAGCAGCCACATCGGCGTCCGGATTAACTATGGCTACACCTTC. Its protein product is CASSHIGVRINYGYTF.

The genes are TRBV27 and TRBJ2-5; TRBD2 is a possible D gene (5 bases). V shed 5 bases and J shed 5 bases, with 18 bases lying between them. The CDR3 covers 15 residues. Germline V gene lookup returns CDR1 MNHEY and CDR2 SMNVEV (reference sequence). This CDR3 is CASSRRKILGETQYF. The CDR3 bases are TGTGCCAGCAGTAGGAGGAAAATACTAGGGGAGACCCAGTACTTC.

The chain uses TRBV7-9 and TRBJ2-7; TRBD2 matches at 11 bases. Germline CDR1 is SEHNR and CDR2 is FQNEAQ (reference sequence). Trimming at V came to 4 bases and at J to 4 bases, leaving 6 bases not matched to a gene. The CDR3 contains 15 residues. The CDR3 DNA is TGTGCCAGCAGCTCCCCCGGGACTAGCGGATACGAGCAGTACTTC. Translating it yields CASSSPGTSGYEQYF.

V usage is TRBV27 and J usage is TRBJ1-2, with 12 bases aligning to TRBD1. This CDR3 contains 15 residues. V lost 6 bases and J lost 7; bases outside the gene matches: 9. The germline CDR1 and CDR2 sequences are MNHEY and SMNVEV (reference sequence). The CDR3 region is CASSPPGQGAFGYTF. CDR3 nucleotide sequence: TGTGCCAGCAGCCCTCCGGGACAGGGGGCGTTTGGCTACACCTTC.